The clone carrying this T cell receptor beta chain was seen only a few times. Antigen unknown. Trimming removed 7 bases from V and 1 base from J, with 8 bases in between. CDR1 is SNHLY and CDR2 is FYNNEI in the germline V gene. CDR3 size: 13 residues. The record originates from a study of identical twins. Study-wide results and caveats: Cross-sectional statistics underpinned the conclusions; the same donors were not followed. In zero-insertion analyses, partial confounding could arise from invariant MAIT and iNKT cells.

Template switching added a universal primer binding site, and final cDNA carried unique molecular identifiers. Each CDR3 protein is one row after TCRdb ran MiXCR on the 5' RACE reads. Counted here are about 500,000 distinct CDR3 sequences, about 13% occurring once; the ten biggest clones make up about 0.97%. Another study also made use of these data, one on yellow fever vaccine responses in identical twins.

The receptor comes from a woman under 30 in good health. The sample was CD4+ T cells sorted from blood. This sequence joins TRBV2 and TRBJ1-5, with a tentative D call TRBD1 (5 bases). Here the CDR3 DNA reads TGTGCCAGCAAAAGGGACAGCAATCAGCCCCAGCATTTT. Protein product: CASKRDSNQPQHF.